A selection of T cell receptor beta chains follows, all from one sample in a study of spatial heterogeneity in lung cancer. TCRdb itself ran the 5' RACE reads through MiXCR, one entry per CDR3 protein. The sample includes 95,000 to 120,000 distinct CDR3 sequences, 11% seen only once; the top ten take approximately 24%. The sample in question was PBMCs, obtained at follow-up. The receptor source for this set is a female donor with early-stage non-small cell lung cancer. Each CDR3 is given without its conserved first and last residue.

CDR3aa | j_gene | v_gene
ASSMVVLGAGGPRETQY | TRBJ2-5 | TRBV19
SVEFYAGPGNTIY | TRBJ1-3 | TRBV29-1
ASSPVTTKNIQY | TRBJ2-4 | TRBV3-1
ASWDAPYEQY | TRBJ2-7 | TRBV10-1
ASSFQKGGRYEQY | TRBJ2-7 | TRBV28
ASSLQGPSSYEQY | TRBJ2-7 | TRBV7-9
ASSLVGDASYEQY | TRBJ2-7 | TRBV5-1
ASRALAGVNEQF | TRBJ2-1 | TRBV6-6
ASSLGGTEGEQY | TRBJ2-7 | TRBV7-9
ASSDGPHTGELF | TRBJ2-2 | TRBV3-1
ASRRRLGASNTEAF | TRBJ1-1 | TRBV7-2
ASITSDSSTDTQY | TRBJ2-3 | TRBV28
ASSEAPARTQY | TRBJ2-5 | TRBV2
ASSLFGGGEKLF | TRBJ1-4 | TRBV27
ASSDPGLAVGTQY | TRBJ2-5 | TRBV2
ASSQGSSYNEQF | TRBJ2-1 | TRBV19
SVEHTLAGGYYNEQF | TRBJ2-1 | TRBV29-1
ASSYSGQGSDEQF | TRBJ2-1 | TRBV6-6
ASSGRSLLAKNIQY | TRBJ2-4 | TRBV19
ATALADTSTDTQY | TRBJ2-3 | TRBV24-1
ASSASTRSDSYEQY | TRBJ2-7 | TRBV28
ASSLLPGLAGDIRF | TRBJ2-1 | TRBV5-1
ASSLMGFGNSPLH | TRBJ1-6 | TRBV27
SARQYQETQY | TRBJ2-5 | TRBV20-1
ASRSGGQGNYGYT | TRBJ1-2 | TRBV27
ATRGPYRYNEQF | TRBJ2-1 | TRBV28
ASSPASGGNNEQF | TRBJ2-1 | TRBV18
ASGQQRSYGYT | TRBJ1-2 | TRBV3-1
ASSEGGGDTQY | TRBJ2-3 | TRBV24-1
ATEGQNTDTQY | TRBJ2-3 | TRBV24-1
SVDRGSGELF | TRBJ2-2 | TRBV29-1
ASSQLTSAQY | TRBJ2-5 | TRBV7-9
ASSIQGFPQPQH | TRBJ1-5 | TRBV19
ASSEWADEQY | TRBJ2-7 | TRBV2
ASSDPLGREFYNEQF | TRBJ2-1 | TRBV2
ASRGLAGGPGSYNEQF | TRBJ2-1 | TRBV11-2
ASSRSTSIHEQF | TRBJ2-1 | TRBV7-9
ASSLVAGSEEQY | TRBJ2-7 | TRBV5-1
ASSRGNTEAF | TRBJ1-1 | TRBV10-1
ASSGDSGRKETQY | TRBJ2-5 | TRBV11-2
ASSQGTGAGGYT | TRBJ1-2 | TRBV3-1
ASSFRGDAEAF | TRBJ1-1 | TRBV6-5
ATRPLAGLAGVREQF | TRBJ2-1 | TRBV7-9
ASSFGLAGPYEQY | TRBJ2-7 | TRBV5-1
SVESGPEQF | TRBJ2-1 | TRBV29-1
ATSDSHGQGRDAF | TRBJ1-1 | TRBV24-1
ASSRLAGPNNEQF | TRBJ2-1 | TRBV4-3
ASSPGTLQETQY | TRBJ2-5 | TRBV11-2
ASSRGWGDTDTQY | TRBJ2-3 | TRBV6-1
ASSLSGATYNEQF | TRBJ2-1 | TRBV11-1
ASSLTVGPGRKETQY | TRBJ2-5 | TRBV5-1
ASSGQGETQY | TRBJ2-5 | TRBV2
ASSLENNPSGANVLT | TRBJ2-6 | TRBV13
ASSTGYYNSPLH | TRBJ1-6 | TRBV28
ASRPPGQGATEAF | TRBJ1-1 | TRBV28